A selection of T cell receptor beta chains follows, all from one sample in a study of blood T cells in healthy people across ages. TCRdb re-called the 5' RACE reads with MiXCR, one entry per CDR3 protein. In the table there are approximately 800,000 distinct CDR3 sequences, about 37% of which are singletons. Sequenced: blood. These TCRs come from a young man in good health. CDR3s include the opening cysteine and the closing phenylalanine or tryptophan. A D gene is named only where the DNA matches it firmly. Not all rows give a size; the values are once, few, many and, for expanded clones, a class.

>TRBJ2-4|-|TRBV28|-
CASKRSQPTEQYF
TGTGCCAGCAAGAGGTCTCAACCTACGGAGCAGTACTTC
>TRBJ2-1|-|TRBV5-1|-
CASSLVESRSFYNEQFF
TGCGCCAGCAGCTTGGTAGAGTCGCGGTCCTTCTACAATGAGCAGTTCTTC
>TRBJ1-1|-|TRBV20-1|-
CSVSTALNTEAFF
TGCAGTGTGTCTACAGCCTTGAACACTGAAGCTTTCTTT
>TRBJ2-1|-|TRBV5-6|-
CASSLQRSSYNEQFF
TGTGCCAGCAGCCTTCAGCGATCCTCCTACAATGAGCAGTTCTTC
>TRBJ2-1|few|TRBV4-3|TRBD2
CASSQDYRGGHSDEQFF
TGCGCCAGCAGCCAAGACTACCGGGGGGGACATAGCGATGAGCAGTTCTTC
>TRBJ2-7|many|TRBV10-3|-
CAISTSGEQYF
TGTGCCATCAGTACTTCTGGCGAGCAGTACTTC
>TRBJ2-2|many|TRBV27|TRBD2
CASSSGTSPITGELFF
TGTGCCAGCAGTTCGGGGACTAGCCCGATCACCGGGGAGCTGTTTTTT
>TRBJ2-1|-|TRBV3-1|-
CASSPTGYFSSYNEQFF
TGTGCCAGCAGCCCGACTGGATACTTTAGCTCCTACAATGAGCAGTTCTTC
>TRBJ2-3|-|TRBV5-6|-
CASSPPSSPTDTQYF
TGTGCCAGCAGCCCCCCCTCCTCTCCTACAGATACGCAGTATTTT
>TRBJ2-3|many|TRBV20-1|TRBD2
CSAVGLAGDTQYF
TGCAGTGCGGTCGGACTAGCGGGAGATACGCAGTATTTT
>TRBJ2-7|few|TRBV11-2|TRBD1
CASSWGQGKSYEQYF
TGTGCCAGCAGTTGGGGACAGGGAAAATCCTACGAGCAGTACTTC
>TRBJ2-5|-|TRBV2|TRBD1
CASSGNRGPQETQYF
TGTGCCAGCAGTGGAAACAGGGGGCCCCAAGAGACCCAGTACTTC
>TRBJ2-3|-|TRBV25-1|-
CASRDGAGPTDTQYF
TGTGCCAGCAGGGATGGGGCAGGACCCACAGATACGCAGTATTTT
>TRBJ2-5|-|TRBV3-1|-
CASSQAVRETQYF
TGTGCCAGCAGCCAAGCCGTGCGTGAGACCCAGTACTTC
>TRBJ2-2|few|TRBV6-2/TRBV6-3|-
CASTNSGAGELFF
TGTGCCAGCACTAACTCTGGGGCCGGGGAGCTGTTTTTT
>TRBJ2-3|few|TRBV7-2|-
CASSLAGPSTDTQYF
TGTGCCAGCAGCTTAGCGGGCCCGAGCACAGATACGCAGTATTTT
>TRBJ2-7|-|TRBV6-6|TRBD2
CASSSTKRGGRNEQYF
TGTGCCAGCAGCTCCACGAAGAGGGGCGGGAGGAACGAGCAGTACTTC
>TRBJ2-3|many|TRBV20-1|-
CSARDVRVTDTQYF
TGCAGTGCTAGAGATGTTAGGGTCACAGATACGCAGTATTTT
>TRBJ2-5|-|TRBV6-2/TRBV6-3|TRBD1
CASSVVTGQETQYF
TGTGCCAGCAGTGTGGTGACAGGGCAAGAGACCCAGTACTTC
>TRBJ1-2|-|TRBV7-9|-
CASSLFRDLLYGYTF
TGTGCCAGCAGCTTATTTCGGGACCTACTTTATGGCTACACCTTC
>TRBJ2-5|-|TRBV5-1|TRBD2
CASWGDLAGEAQCF
TGCGCCAGCTGGGGGGACCTAGCGGGAGAGGCCCAGTGCTTC
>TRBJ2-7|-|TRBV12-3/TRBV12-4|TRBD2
CASSSGLTRGYF
TGTGCCAGCAGTTCGGGACTAACGAGGGGGTACTTC
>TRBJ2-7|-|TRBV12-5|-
CASGPHQYNEQYF
TGTGCTAGTGGTCCCCACCAGTACAATGAGCAGTACTTC
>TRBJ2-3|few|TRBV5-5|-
CASSLLRGKTDTQYF
TGTGCCAGCAGCTTGCTCCGGGGGAAAACAGATACGCAGTATTTT
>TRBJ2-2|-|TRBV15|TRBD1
CATSRQDRGYAGELFF
TGTGCCACCAGCAGACAGGACAGGGGATACGCCGGGGAGCTGTTTTTT
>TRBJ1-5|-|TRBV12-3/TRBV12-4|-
CASSFGAGSNQPQHF
-
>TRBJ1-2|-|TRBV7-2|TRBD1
CASSPWTGAWDGYTF
TGTGCCAGCAGCCCCTGGACAGGGGCGTGGGATGGCTACACCTTC
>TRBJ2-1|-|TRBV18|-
CASSANQGYQETQFF
TGTGCCAGCTCTGCCAACCAGGGGTACCAAGAGACCCAGTTCTTC
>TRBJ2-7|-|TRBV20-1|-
CSARVGAPNEQYF
TGCAGTGCTAGAGTGGGAGCCCCCAATGAGCAGTACTTC
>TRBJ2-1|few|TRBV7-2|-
CASSLGASAYNEKFF
TGTGCCAGCAGCTTAGGGGCTAGCGCCTACAATGAGAAGTTCTTC
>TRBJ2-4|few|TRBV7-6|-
CASSSNPRGIQYF
TGTGCCAGCAGCTCCAATCCCCGGGGCATTCAGTACTTC
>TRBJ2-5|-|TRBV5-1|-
CASSLATGSQETQYF
TGCGCCAGCAGCTTGGCGACTGGGTCCCAAGAGACCCAGTACTTC
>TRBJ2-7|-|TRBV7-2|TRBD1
CASSEVGTGGHDEQYF
TGTGCCAGCAGCGAAGTCGGGACAGGGGGACATGACGAGCAGTACTTC
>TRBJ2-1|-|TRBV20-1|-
CSAHTPGNEQFF
TGCAGTGCTCATACCCCCGGCAATGAGCAGTTCTTC
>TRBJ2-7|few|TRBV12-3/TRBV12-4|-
CAGSLSLGYEQYF
TGTGCCGGCAGTTTAAGTCTAGGCTACGAGCAGTACTTC
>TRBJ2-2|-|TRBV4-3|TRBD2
CASSLLPQSGGTGELFF
TGCGCCAGCAGCCTACTACCTCAAAGCGGGGGTACCGGGGAGCTGTTTTTT
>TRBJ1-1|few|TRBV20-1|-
CSARAYKVNTEAFF
TGCAGTGCTAGGGCATATAAAGTTAACACTGAAGCTTTCTTT
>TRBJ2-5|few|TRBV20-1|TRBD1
CSARVRTGSEETQYF
TGCAGTGCTAGAGTTAGGACAGGTTCTGAAGAGACCCAGTACTTC
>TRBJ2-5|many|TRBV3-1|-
CASSQGKVTQYF
TGTGCCAGCAGCCAAGGAAAAGTGACCCAGTACTTC
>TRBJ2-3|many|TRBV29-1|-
CSVATSTTDTQYF
TGCAGCGTTGCGACTAGTACCACAGATACGCAGTATTTT
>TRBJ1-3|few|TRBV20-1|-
CSARSGNTIYF
TGCAGTGCTAGATCTGGAAACACCATATATTTT
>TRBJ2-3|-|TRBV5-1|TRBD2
CASSFSPSGGTDTQYF
TGCGCCAGCAGCTTTTCCCCTAGCGGGGGGACAGATACGCAGTATTTT
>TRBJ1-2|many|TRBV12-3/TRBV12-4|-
CASSLGGTGYTF
TGTGCCAGCAGTTTGGGTGGTACGGGCTACACCTTC
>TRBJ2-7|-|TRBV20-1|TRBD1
CSATGTGDYEQYF
TGCAGTGCTACGGGGACAGGGGACTACGAGCAGTACTTC
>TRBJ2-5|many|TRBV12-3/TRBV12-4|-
CASRPTGNETQYF
TGTGCCAGCAGACCTACAGGGAATGAGACCCAGTACTTC
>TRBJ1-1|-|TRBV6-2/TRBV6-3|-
CASSYPLKALITEAFF
TGTGCCAGCAGTTACCCCCTGAAGGCCCTCATCACTGAAGCTTTCTTT
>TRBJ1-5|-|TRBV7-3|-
CASSLVSSGFSNQPQHF
TGTGCCAGCAGCTTAGTCAGTTCGGGGTTTAGCAATCAGCCCCAGCATTTT
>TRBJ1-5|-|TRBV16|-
CASSQSIGGRRQPQHF
TGTGCCAGCAGCCAATCGATTGGGGGTAGGAGGCAGCCCCAGCATTTT
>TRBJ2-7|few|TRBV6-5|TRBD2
CASSYLTGGRDEQYF
TGTGCCAGCAGTTACTTAACGGGGGGGCGCGACGAGCAGTACTTC